Following are 20 T cell receptor beta chains from one sample sequenced in a study of graft-versus-host responses after intestinal transplantation. These receptors lack a known antigen. The repertoire was sequenced with immunoSEQ multiplex PCR; TCRdb's copy has only in-frame clones and lacks some. Of about 90,000 clones detected, approximately 95% appear once; the ten largest clones hold about 1.1%. Sequencing used unstimulated CD8+ T cells sorted from spleen or lymph node cells, obtained before transplant. The receptors stem from a human donor who was the organ donor for an intestinal transplant.

This chain's CDR3 is CASSPEAGKYCEQYF. Written as DNA, the CDR3 is TGTGCCAGCAGCCCCGAAGCAGGAAAATATTGCGAGCAGTACTTC. The chain recombines TRBV7-9 with TRBJ2-7, with no clear D. The V and J ends lost 5 bases and 6 bases respectively, with 20 bases between them. The CDR3 runs to 15 residues. In germline, CDR1 is SEHNR, CDR2 FQNEAQ (reference sequence).

The chain is built from TRBV19 and TRBJ2-1; perhaps TRBD1 as D (6 bases). The CDR3 runs 16 residues. V dropped 4 bases and J dropped 0 bases, with 13 bases sitting between them. Germline V gene sequence: CDR1 LNHDA, CDR2 SQIVND (reference sequence). CDR3 DNA: TGTGCCAGTAGTACCCTGACAGGCATCTCCTACAATGAGCAGTTCTTC. This gives the protein CASSTLTGISYNEQFF.

The chain joins TRBV11-2 to TRBJ2-7; no firm D call. Germline values: CDR1 SGHAT, CDR2 FQNNGV. This CDR3 spans 15 amino acids. V lost 1 base and J lost 0, with 10 bases in between. The CDR3 reads CASSLGASRSYEQYF. The CDR3 bases are TGTGCCAGCAGCTTAGGGGCCAGCCGCTCCTACGAGCAGTACTTC.

This clone was observed a few times. J is TRBJ2-2 and V is TRBV6-6, with TRBD2 as a possible D gene (5 bases). This CDR3 contains 14 residues. Germline values: CDR1 MNHNY, CDR2 SVGAGI (reference sequence). Trimming left V 6 bases short and J 5 bases short, with 13 bases between. This CDR3 is CASRKYPGTGELFF. As DNA, the CDR3 is TGTGCCAGCAGGAAATACCCGGGGACCGGGGAGCTGTTTTTT.

The gene calls are TRBV27 and TRBJ1-5, with 7 bases identical to TRBD1. The CDR3 length is 15 residues. CDR1 MNHEY and CDR2 SMNVEV come from the germline V gene (reference sequence). V lost 5 bases and J lost 0; bases outside the gene matches: 4. CDR3 amino acids: CASSAQGDSNQPQHF. The CDR3 DNA is TGTGCCAGCAGTGCCCAGGGGGATAGCAATCAGCCCCAGCATTTT.

The genes are TRBV28 and TRBJ2-4; 7 bases line up with TRBD1. In germline, CDR1 is MDHEN, CDR2 SYDVKM. The length of the CDR3 is 14 residues. Germline trimming cut 8 bases from V and 6 bases from J; bases unmatched to any gene: 10. The CDR3 DNA is TGTGCCAGCCGCACCGGGACAGCAAGAAACATTCAGTACTTC. Its translation is CASRTGTARNIQYF.

The chain is built from TRBV30 and TRBJ2-1, with D perhaps matching TRBD2 (5 bases). The CDR3 has 12 amino acids. The germline V and J ends were trimmed by 4 bases and 14 bases, with 18 bases remaining between them. CDR1 and CDR2 (germline): GTSNPN, SVGIG (reference sequence). Written as DNA, the CDR3 is TGTGCCTGGACCGACCCGGGCGGGTCGGAGTTCTTC. Translation gives CAWTDPGGSEFF.

The chain has TRBV5-1 and TRBJ1-1; D is undetermined. V lost 5 bases and J lost 1, with 21 bases in between. Per germline, CDR1 SGHRS and CDR2 YFSETQ. CDR3 length: 17 amino acids. This chain's CDR3 is CASSTTQTRSGNTEAFF. CDR3 DNA sequence: TGCGCCAGCAGTACCACACAAACGCGGTCCGGGAACACTGAAGCTTTCTTT.

The V and J genes are TRBV29-1 and TRBJ1-1; the D gene is possibly TRBD1 (6 bases). The CDR3 is 13 residues long. Trimming left V 6 bases short and J 4 bases short, with 15 bases between. Germline assignment: CDR1 SQVTM and CDR2 ANQGSEA. The DNA for the CDR3 is TGCAGCGTACGGGGGGGCAGCGGCACTGAAGCTTTCTTT. Translation: CSVRGGSGTEAFF.

V gene TRBV7-9 combines with J gene TRBJ2-1; D is tentatively TRBD1 or TRBD2 (7 bases each). Germline V CDR1 and CDR2: SEHNR, FQNEAQ (reference sequence). The CDR3 is 16 residues long. The V gene lost 5 bases and the J gene lost 4 bases, with 18 bases spanning the gap. The CDR3 DNA reads TGTGCCAGCAGCCTAGGGAGGGACAGAGAGTACAATGAGCAGTTCTTC. It encodes CASSLGRDREYNEQFF.

This chain connects TRBV28 to TRBJ2-2; 9 nucleotides match TRBD2. V was clipped by 7 bases and J by 0 bases; unmatched bases: 18. Germline V gene sequence: CDR1 MDHEN, CDR2 SYDVKM. The CDR3 runs to 20 residues. CDR3 region: CASNESPSGTIISNTGELFF. CDR3 DNA sequence: TGTGCCAGCAATGAGTCTCCTAGCGGGACCATAATTTCGAACACCGGGGAGCTGTTTTTT. Full variable domain (rest looked up from reference TRBV28 and TRBJ2-2): DVKVTQSSRYLVKRTGEKVFLECVQDMDHENMFWYRQDPGLGLRLIYFSYDVKMKEKGDIPEGYSVSREKKERFSLILESASTNQTSMYLCASNESPSGTIISNTGELFFGEGSRLTVL.

The genes are TRBV30 and TRBJ2-1, with TRBD2 matching 7 bases. V shed 0 bases, J shed 9 bases, and the junction held 5 bases outside the gene matches. This CDR3 has 13 amino acids. Germline-derived CDR1 and CDR2 are GTSNPN and SVGIG (reference sequence). CDR3 bases: TGTGCCTGGAGTGTTGGGGGGGAGGGTGAGCAGTTCTTC. Protein: CAWSVGGEGEQFF.

The CDR3 DNA follows: TGTGCCAGTCGGGGGTACCAAGAGACCCAGTACTTC. Amino acids: CASRGYQETQYF. The rearrangement uses TRBV6-1 and TRBJ2-5; D is perhaps TRBD2 (6 bases). Germline values: CDR1 MNHNS, CDR2 SASEGT. The CDR3 runs 12 residues. Deletions cut 9 bases from V and 0 bases from J, with 8 bases between.

The chain couples TRBV7-9 to TRBJ2-1, with 8 bases lining up with TRBD2. With 1 base clipped from V and 9 bases from J, the junction kept 11 bases outside the gene matches. Germline values: CDR1 SEHNR, CDR2 FQNEAQ (reference sequence). The CDR3 has 16 amino acids. CDR3 sequence: CASSLVVGLGAVEQFF. CDR3 DNA sequence: TGTGCCAGCAGCTTAGTCGTGGGACTAGGGGCGGTTGAGCAGTTCTTC. Looking up the rest from reference TRBV7-9 and TRBJ2-1 gives the full variable domain: DTGVSQNPRHKITKRGQNVTFRCDPISEHNRLYWYRQTLGQGPEFLTYFQNEAQLEKSRLLSDRFSAERPKGSFSTLEIQRTEQGDSAMYLCASSLVVGLGAVEQFFGPGTRLTVL.

The V gene is TRBV11-2, the J gene TRBJ2-3, with 9 bases matching TRBD2. The germline V gene has CDR1 SGHAT and CDR2 FQNNGV. V shed 0 bases, J shed 4 bases, and the junction held 11 bases outside the gene matches. This CDR3 contains 18 residues. The CDR3 nucleotides read TGTGCCAGCAGCTTAGATGGAGGTAGTAGCGGGAGCCCAGATACGCAGTATTTT. Encoded protein: CASSLDGGSSGSPDTQYF.

The chain uses TRBV6-5 and TRBJ1-5; no reliable D call. The CDR3 sequence is 14 residues long. The germline V and J ends were trimmed by 2 bases and 1 base, with 6 bases remaining between them. Germline V gene sequence: CDR1 MNHEY, CDR2 SVGAGI. CDR3 bases: TGTGCCAGCAGTTACCCGAGCAGCAATCAGCCCCAGCATTTT. Protein product: CASSYPSSNQPQHF.

The chain couples TRBV7-2 to TRBJ2-7; the D gene is possibly TRBD2 (6 bases). The CDR3 sequence is 15 residues long. Trimming removed 1 base from V and 6 bases from J, with 16 bases in between. Germline V gene sequence: CDR1 SGHTA, CDR2 FQGNSA. CDR3 DNA: TGTGCCAGCAGCTTAGGGACACTAGCCCCCTCCGAGCAGTACTTC. Amino acids: CASSLGTLAPSEQYF.

The chain combines TRBV28 with TRBJ2-7; TRBD1 matches 9 bases. This CDR3 contains 14 residues. V shed 6 bases, J shed 5 bases, and the junction held 8 bases outside the gene matches. The germline CDR1 and CDR2 sequences are MDHEN and SYDVKM. The CDR3 here is CASSPGTGRHEQYF. For the CDR3, the DNA is TGTGCCAGCAGCCCAGGGACAGGGAGGCACGAGCAGTACTTC.

V gene TRBV7-3 combines with J gene TRBJ1-1; 9 nucleotides match TRBD1. The CDR3 runs to 15 residues. Germline V gene sequence: CDR1 SGHTA, CDR2 FQGTGA. V dropped 10 bases and J dropped 1; count of bases not matched to a gene: 10. The CDR3 is CATSMTGGANTEAFF. Written as DNA, the CDR3 is TGTGCCACCTCAATGACAGGGGGAGCGAACACTGAAGCTTTCTTT.

This chain uses TRBV5-8 with TRBJ2-1; the match to TRBD2 covers 8 bases. Germline-derived CDR1 and CDR2 are SGHTS and YDEGEE. Losses at the gene ends were 3 bases for V and 6 bases for J; bases not matched to a gene: 11. The CDR3 totals 16 residues. CDR3 sequence (DNA): TGTGCCAGCAGCTGGCCCCCCGGGAGGGCAGGCAATGAGCAGTTCTTC. This translates into CASSWPPGRAGNEQFF.